The entry that follows covers one T cell receptor (beta chain) sequence. The sample comes from a study of blood T cell repertoires in COVID-19. As for the study in general: The United States, Italy and Spain supplied acute and convalescent COVID-19 samples. In each case, the material was cDNA or gDNA derived from T cells, B-cell-depleted T cells, or PBMCs.

With 6 bases removed from V and 3 bases from J, the gap between germline ends came to 12 bases. This CDR3 comprises 14 residues. Germline V gives CDR1 MGHDK, CDR2 SYGVNS. As handled by the study authors: Amplification with reference gene primers provided the estimates of nucleated cell counts. Sequenced by immunoSEQ multiplex PCR; TCRdb stores in-frame clones only, minus some. That table gives V, J and clone size, and the DNA gave D and trimming. The data contain approximately 260,000 clones, about 90% of them singletons. The specimen was peripheral blood. The receptor's source is a man aged 60-69 years who had recovered from COVID-19. The J gene is TRBJ1-3, the V gene TRBV25-1; no clear D. The CDR3 nucleotides are TGTGCCAGCAGGGACCCGGGAGGTGGAAACACCATATATTTT. It is translated as CASRDPGGGNTIYF.